This T cell receptor (beta chain) was obtained from a study of cytomegalovirus exposure and HLA in healthy donors. 13 Jbeta primers and 60 Vbeta primers were used for the PCR. TCRdb's table, derived via immunoSEQ multiplex PCR, lists solely in-frame clones and lacks some. The table shows 150,000 to 200,000 clones, with 80% to 90% occurring only once. This clone is a singleton in its sample. Those who donated were healthy bone marrow donors. The germline V gene encodes CDR1 ENHRY and CDR2 SYGVKD. The CDR3 is 15 amino acids. Trimming pared 0 bases from V and 1 base from J, leaving 9 bases between. The clonotype originates from a man between 18 and 29 years old in good health and CMV-seronegative. The J gene is TRBJ1-2, the V gene TRBV10-3; D gene uncertain. The sequenced sample consisted of PBMCs. CDR3 region: CAISESSANNYGYTF. The CDR3 DNA reads TGTGCCATCAGTGAGTCGTCAGCGAATAACTATGGCTACACCTTC.